In this sample, the clone carrying this TCR beta chain turned up a few times. Its antigen is as yet unknown. The record originates from a study of cytomegalovirus exposure and HLA in healthy donors. Study observations and caveats: Fewer N-insertions than the approximately 700-donor mean were reportedly shown by an Asian-associated ancestry cluster in a later analysis. Analyzed later, association rates of TCRs varied across HLA loci, with DRB1 most and HLA-C fewest.

Looked up from germline, CDR1 is SGHRS and CDR2 is YFSETQ. This CDR3 contains 15 residues. With 4 bases clipped from V and 7 bases from J, the junction kept 8 bases outside the gene matches. Use of 60 Vbeta and 13 Jbeta primers characterized the PCR. The method was immunoSEQ multiplex PCR; TCRdb's version includes in-frame clones alone and lacks a portion of them. The sample consists of some 130,000 clones, over 75% of them appearing once. This rearrangement joins TRBV5-1 to TRBJ2-7; 13 bases fit TRBD2. Sequencing was done on a sample of PBMCs. The clonotype was recovered from a male donor in good health and CMV-seropositive. The CDR3 protein is CASSPGTSGDEEQYF. CDR3 DNA: TGCGCCAGCAGCCCCGGGACTAGCGGGGACGAAGAGCAGTACTTC.